The rows below give T cell receptor beta chains drawn from one sample of a study of blood T cell repertoires in COVID-19. Measured with immunoSEQ multiplex PCR; TCRdb has only the in-frame clones, and not every one. The table shows some 140,000 clones, with 70% to 80% occurring only once. Input material: peripheral blood. The source is a woman aged 70-85 years with COVID-19, enrolled during active disease. Both conserved end residues are part of each CDR3. A D gene is named only where the DNA matches it firmly. For some rows the clone size is stated as once, few or many, or as a class when expanded; others skip it.

TRBD1 | TRBJ2-1 | TRBV29-1 | 14 | - | CSARDRGSYNEQFF | TGCAGCGCTAGGGACAGGGGGTCCTACAATGAGCAGTTCTTC
- | TRBJ2-7 | TRBV6-2/TRBV6-3 | 14 | - | CASSYYRSHYEQYF | TGTGCCAGCAGTTACTACAGGTCCCACTACGAGCAGTACTTC
TRBD2 | TRBJ2-2 | TRBV7-2 | 15 | - | CASTRGGVNTGELFF | TGTGCCAGCACCCGCGGGGGGGTGAACACCGGGGAGCTGTTTTTT
- | TRBJ1-2 | TRBV5-1 | 12 | - | CASWTPDYGYTF | TGCGCCAGCTGGACTCCGGACTATGGCTACACCTTC
- | TRBJ2-5 | TRBV21-1 | 20 | - | CASSTPLGTSGRDDQETQYF | TGTGCCAGCAGCACACCCCTAGGGACTAGCGGACGAGACGACCAAGAGACCCAGTACTTC
TRBD1 | TRBJ1-2 | TRBV18 | 13 | few | CASSLDRVGGYTF | TGTGCCAGCTCACTTGACAGGGTTGGTGGCTACACCTTC
- | TRBJ2-5 | TRBV7-2 | 18 | - | CASSLGTGVGSGRETQYF | TGTGCCAGCAGCCTAGGAACAGGAGTGGGTTCCGGGCGGGAGACCCAGTACTTC
- | TRBJ1-1 | TRBV2 | 12 | few | CASTQGETEAFF | TGTGCCAGCACACAGGGAGAGACTGAAGCTTTCTTT
- | TRBJ1-6 | TRBV9 | 14 | - | CASSVIGLNSPLHF | TGTGCCAGCAGCGTTATAGGACTTAATTCACCCCTCCACTTT
- | TRBJ1-4 | TRBV5-1 | 14 | once | CASSSRPVNEKLFF | TGCGCCAGCAGCTCCAGGCCCGTAAATGAAAAACTGTTTTTT
- | TRBJ1-6 | TRBV5-6 | 15 | - | CASSLGGSYNSPLHF | TGTGCCAGCAGCCTAGGTGGCAGTTATAATTCACCCCTCCACTTT
TRBD1 | TRBJ1-1 | TRBV5-6 | 12 | - | CASSLAQGLAFF | TGTGCCAGCAGCTTGGCACAGGGGCTAGCTTTCTTT
TRBD1 | TRBJ2-4 | TRBV5-6 | 16 | few | CASSLLGQGNENIQYF | TGTGCCAGCAGCTTGTTGGGACAGGGGAATGAAAACATTCAGTACTTC
TRBD1 | TRBJ2-7 | TRBV7-8 | 15 | - | CASSLGGTGVGEQYF | TGTGCCAGCAGCTTAGGAGGGACAGGGGTGGGCGAGCAGTACTTC
TRBD2 | TRBJ2-3 | TRBV3-1/TRBV3-2 | 20 | - | CASSQGSFTATSAEADTQYF | TGTGCCAGCAGCCAAGGGTCATTCACCGCGACTAGCGCAGAAGCAGATACGCAGTATTTT
- | TRBJ1-3 | TRBV3-1/TRBV3-2 | 16 | - | CASSQGQAYSGNTIYF | TGTGCCAGCAGCCAAGGACAGGCGTACTCTGGAAACACCATATATTTT
- | TRBJ2-7 | TRBV29-1 | 16 | - | CSVSALAAGIPGEQYF | TGCAGCGTTTCAGCCCTCGCGGCAGGGATACCGGGCGAGCAGTACTTC
- | TRBJ2-7 | TRBV18 | 13 | - | CASSAGAPLEQYF | TGTGCCAGCTCCGCGGGGGCCCCTCTCGAGCAGTACTTC
TRBD1 | TRBJ1-2 | TRBV6-1 | 16 | many | CASSGGSRTGPPGYTF | TGTGCCAGCAGTGGAGGGTCAAGGACAGGTCCTCCTGGCTACACCTTC
- | TRBJ1-5 | TRBV12-3/TRBV12-4 | 13 | - | CASKKRGGQPQHF | TGTGCCAGCAAAAAAAGAGGGGGTCAGCCCCAGCATTTT
TRBD1 | TRBJ1-6 | TRBV7-2 | 15 | - | CASSPAQGVNSPLHF | TGTGCCAGCAGCCCGGCGCAGGGGGTAAATTCACCCCTCCACTTT
- | TRBJ1-1 | TRBV27 | 12 | - | CASGRMNTEAFF | TGTGCCAGCGGCAGGATGAACACTGAAGCTTTCTTT
- | TRBJ2-7 | TRBV6-2/TRBV6-3 | 13 | - | CASSQTGYYEQYF | TGTGCCAGCAGTCAAACAGGCTACTACGAGCAGTACTTC
TRBD1 | TRBJ2-7 | TRBV28 | 14 | - | CASRGTGSSYEQYF | TGTGCCAGCAGGGGGACAGGGAGTTCCTACGAGCAGTACTTC
- | TRBJ2-2 | TRBV5-6 | 18 | - | CASSFGDRRLSNTGELFF | TGTGCCAGCAGCTTTGGAGACAGGAGACTTTCGAACACCGGGGAGCTGTTTTTT
- | TRBJ1-1 | TRBV9 | 14 | - | CASSVVPGRTEAFF | TGTGCCAGCAGCGTAGTACCAGGGAGGACTGAAGCTTTCTTT
- | TRBJ1-2 | TRBV12-3/TRBV12-4 | 12 | - | CASRYDSYGYTF | TGTGCCAGCAGATATGACAGCTATGGCTACACCTTC
TRBD1 | TRBJ2-7 | TRBV5-1 | 14 | - | CASRPPGQIYEQYF | TGCGCCAGCAGACCCCCGGGACAGATCTACGAGCAGTACTTC
TRBD1 | TRBJ2-7 | TRBV4-3 | 14 | once | CASSLETGAYEQYF | TGCGCCAGCAGCCTAGAGACAGGGGCCTACGAGCAGTACTTC
TRBD1 | TRBJ2-2 | TRBV9 | 15 | - | CASSVGTGSAGELFF | TGTGCCAGCAGCGTAGGGACAGGGAGTGCCGGGGAGCTGTTTTTT
- | TRBJ2-1 | TRBV5-4 | 13 | - | CASSLGGGYEQFF | TGTGCCAGCAGCTTGGGGGGGGGCTATGAGCAGTTCTTC
TRBD1 | TRBJ1-4 | TRBV3-1/TRBV3-2 | 15 | - | CASSQGTGGSEKLFF | TGTGCCAGCAGCCAGGGGACAGGGGGTAGTGAAAAACTGTTTTTT